These 23 T cell receptor beta chains were sequenced from one sample in a study of blood T cell repertoires in COVID-19. The table came from immunoSEQ multiplex PCR; TCRdb's copy has only in-frame clones and leaves some out. The data show some 380,000 clones, roughly 86% seen once. The sequenced sample consisted of peripheral blood. These receptors were obtained from a human donor with acute or convalescent COVID-19. The donor label of this sample is uncertain.

The chain combines TRBV7-9 with TRBJ2-3; TRBD2 might be the D (6 bases). Deletions cut 2 bases from V and 3 bases from J, with 15 bases between. Germline assignment: CDR1 SEHNR and CDR2 FQNEAQ (reference sequence). This CDR3 has 16 amino acids. The CDR3 region is CASSLPLASVTDTQYF. The CDR3 DNA follows: TGTGCCAGCAGCTTACCACTAGCTAGCGTGACAGATACGCAGTATTTT.

The chain employs TRBV5-1 and TRBJ2-1; weak D call: TRBD1 (6 bases). The length of the CDR3 is 16 residues. Trimming pared 4 bases from V and 7 bases from J, leaving 21 bases between. Germline-derived CDR1 and CDR2 are SGHRS and YFSETQ. CDR3 bases: TGCGCCAGCAGCGCCTTCTTGACAGGAGGTCAGAATGAGCAGTTCTTC. It translates to CASSAFLTGGQNEQFF.

This rearrangement joins TRBV10-3 to TRBJ1-5, with D possibly being TRBD1 (6 bases). The CDR3 totals 13 residues. From germline, CDR1 is ENHRY and CDR2 SYGVKD. V was pared by 6 bases and J by 3 bases, with 9 bases between. The CDR3 here is CAIRDSTNQPQHF. CDR3 nucleotides: TGTGCCATCAGGGACAGCACCAATCAGCCCCAGCATTTT.

The CDR3 loop reads CASSEASESRAFF. The CDR3 DNA sequence: TGTGCCAGCAGTGAAGCCTCAGAGTCGAGGGCTTTCTTT. The chain employs TRBV6-1 and TRBJ1-1; D is ambiguous. The germline V gene encodes CDR1 MNHNS and CDR2 SASEGT. Trimming left V 0 bases short and J 11 bases short, with 13 bases between. CDR3 size: 13 residues.

The V gene is TRBV2, the J gene TRBJ2-5; 7 bases fit TRBD1. Germline CDR1 is SNHLY and CDR2 is FYNNEI. CDR3 length equals 14 residues. Trimming cost V 9 bases and J 2 bases; bases outside gene matches: 9. Here the CDR3 reads CASVAWGQQETQYF. The CDR3, as DNA: TGTGCCAGTGTGGCGTGGGGACAGCAAGAGACCCAGTACTTC.

This clone was detected only a few times. This rearrangement joins TRBV30 to TRBJ1-3; D is unresolved. The germline CDR1 and CDR2 sequences are GTSNPN and SVGIG (reference sequence). The germline V and J ends were trimmed by 3 bases and 2 bases, with 2 bases remaining between them. The CDR3 is 11 residues long. Written as DNA, the CDR3 is TGTGCCTGGAGCACTGGAAACACCATATATTTT. This codes for CAWSTGNTIYF. Full variable domain (rest looked up from reference TRBV30 and TRBJ1-3): SQTIHQWPATLVQPVGSPLSLECTVEGTSNPNLYWYRQAAGRGLQLLFYSVGIGQISSEVPQNLSASRPQDRQFILSSKKLLLSDSGFYLCAWSTGNTIYFGEGSWLTVV.

Notes on this clone: Distinct nucleotide sequences in the sample also encode this CDR3. The chain has TRBV18 and TRBJ1-4; TRBD1 might be the D (5 bases). Trimming pared 6 bases from V and 5 bases from J, leaving 10 bases between. This CDR3 is 13 amino acids long. Germline V lookup: CDR1 KGHSH, CDR2 LQKENI. The CDR3 loop is CASSPDRNEKLFF. In DNA form, the CDR3 reads TGTGCCAGCTCGCCCGACAGAAATGAAAAACTGTTTTTT.

The chain links TRBV5-4 to TRBJ2-7; TRBD2 matches at 7 bases. V trimming: 3 bases; J trimming: 5 bases; junction bases outside the gene matches: 14. Germline-derived CDR1 and CDR2 are SGHNT and YYREEE (reference sequence). This CDR3 has 16 residues. The CDR3 region has the DNA TGTGCCAGCAGCTCAAATAGAGGGCGGGAGTACCACGAGCAGTACTTC. Translation: CASSSNRGREYHEQYF.

The chain carries TRBV6-5 and TRBJ1-1, with TRBD1 matching over 7 bases. The CDR3 runs 14 residues. The V and J ends lost 2 bases and 7 bases, in that order; junction bases with no gene match: 7. Germline V gene sequence: CDR1 MNHEY, CDR2 SVGAGI. The CDR3 sequence: CASSYRGDRVEAFF. CDR3 nucleotide sequence: TGTGCCAGCAGTTACCGAGGAGACAGGGTTGAAGCTTTCTTT.

This chain links TRBV5-1 with TRBJ1-1, with D maybe TRBD1 (6 bases). Germline V gene sequence: CDR1 SGHRS, CDR2 YFSETQ. This CDR3 is 16 amino acids long. V was clipped by 3 bases and J by 3 bases, with 18 bases between them. CDR3: CASSSQGMTFHTEAFF. In DNA form, the CDR3 reads TGCGCCAGCAGCTCACAGGGTATGACTTTCCACACTGAAGCTTTCTTT.

The chain carries TRBV7-2 and TRBJ1-6; D is unclear. The CDR3 totals 13 residues. CDR1 and CDR2 from the germline V gene are SGHTA and FQGNSA. Deletions cut 1 base from V and 15 bases from J, with 13 bases between. Here the CDR3 reads CASSLVDSINLHF. DNA of the CDR3: TGTGCCAGCAGCTTAGTGGACTCCATCAACCTCCACTTT.

CDR3: CASTSTGFGPQTGKTNYGYTF. CDR3 in DNA: TGTGCCAGCACCTCCACCGGGTTTGGACCTCAGACAGGGAAAACTAACTATGGCTACACCTTC. The chain combines TRBV3-1 (or the pseudogene TRBV3-2) with TRBJ1-2; 7 nucleotides match TRBD1. After removal of 7 bases from V and 0 bases from J, the junction contained 26 bases not matched to a gene. This CDR3 contains 21 residues. The germline V gene encodes CDR1 LGHDT and CDR2 YNNKEL (reference sequence).

V gene TRBV10-3 combines with J gene TRBJ1-2; 10 nucleotides agree with TRBD1. The J segment lost 7 bases and the V segment lost 8 bases, leaving 4 bases of the junction unmatched. Germline V CDR1 and CDR2: ENHRY, SYGVKD. The CDR3 has 12 amino acids. CDR3: CAIGRQGAGYTF. Written as DNA, the CDR3 is TGTGCCATCGGAAGACAGGGGGCTGGCTACACCTTC.

The chain combines TRBV3-1 (or the pseudogene TRBV3-2) with TRBJ2-3; 9 bases fit TRBD2. The germline V gene has CDR1 LGHDT and CDR2 YNNKEL (reference sequence). This CDR3 is built from 15 residues. The trim removed 0 bases at V and 9 bases at J, leaving 7 bases unmatched. The CDR3 sequence is CASSQDGRGGGTQYF. DNA of the CDR3: TGTGCCAGCAGCCAAGACGGGCGGGGGGGCGGAACGCAGTATTTT.

V usage is TRBV29-1 and J usage is TRBJ2-7; D is perhaps TRBD1 (5 bases). Trimming shortened V by 4 bases and J by 1 base, and 8 bases separated the two germline ends. Germline V gene data show CDR1 as SQVTM and CDR2 as ANQGSEA. The CDR3 has 12 residues. CDR3 region: CSVVRDSYEQYF. As DNA, the CDR3 is TGCAGCGTTGTCAGGGATTCCTACGAGCAGTACTTC.

The chain employs TRBV30 and TRBJ1-5, with D possibly TRBD1 on 6 matching bases. Germline V CDR1 and CDR2: GTSNPN, SVGIG (reference sequence). V was trimmed by 5 bases and J by 1 base, leaving 9 bases between them. The CDR3 extends over 13 amino acids. The CDR3 sequence: CAWGGQSNQPQHF. The CDR3 coding sequence is TGTGCCTGGGGTGGACAGAGCAATCAGCCCCAGCATTTT. The full variable domain, its missing parts supplied by reference TRBV30 and TRBJ1-5, is SQTIHQWPATLVQPVGSPLSLECTVEGTSNPNLYWYRQAAGRGLQLLFYSVGIGQISSEVPQNLSASRPQDRQFILSSKKLLLSDSGFYLCAWGGQSNQPQHFGDGTRLSIL.

The chain joins TRBV7-2 to TRBJ1-6; D not certain. CDR1 is SGHTA, CDR2 FQGNSA, per germline. Trimming shortened V by 5 bases and J by 8 bases, and 16 bases separated the two germline ends. CDR3 length: 15 amino acids. CDR3 DNA sequence: TGTGCCAGCAGCGGAGGGAGCGCTCAATATTCACCCCTCCACTTT. Its translation is CASSGGSAQYSPLHF.

Concerning this clone: Within the sample, other DNA sequences also encode this same CDR3. This chain connects TRBV27 to TRBJ1-5, with D unclear. Between the trimmed V and J ends, which lost 2 bases and 5 bases, there was a span of 13 bases. Germline CDR1 and CDR2: MNHEY and SMNVEV (reference sequence). CDR3 length: 15 residues. The CDR3 protein is CASSLAGGSYQPQHF. CDR3 nucleotide sequence: TGTGCCAGCAGTTTAGCGGGAGGGAGCTATCAGCCCCAGCATTTT.

The V gene is TRBV18, the J gene TRBJ1-1, with 7 bases identical to TRBD1. Per germline, CDR1 KGHSH and CDR2 LQKENI. The CDR3 covers 14 residues. Germline trimming cut 6 bases from V and 0 bases from J; bases unmatched to any gene: 4. CDR3 DNA: TGTGCCAGCTCCCAAGACAGGGTGAACACTGAAGCTTTCTTT. Residues: CASSQDRVNTEAFF.

Of note for this clone: Other DNA sequences of this sample code for an identical CDR3. The V call is TRBV7-9, the J call TRBJ2-7, with a tentative D call TRBD1 (6 bases). The V end was cut by 5 bases, the J end by 2 bases, with 16 bases between. This CDR3 region has 15 residues. Germline V gives CDR1 SEHNR, CDR2 FQNEAQ (reference sequence). The CDR3 DNA sequence: TGTGCCAGCAGCCGACTTGGGGACAAGACCTACGAGCAGTACTTC. Translated: CASSRLGDKTYEQYF. Full variable domain (rest looked up from reference TRBV7-9 and TRBJ2-7): DTGVSQNPRHKITKRGQNVTFRCDPISEHNRLYWYRQTLGQGPEFLTYFQNEAQLEKSRLLSDRFSAERPKGSFSTLEIQRTEQGDSAMYLCASSRLGDKTYEQYFGPGTRLTVT.

This clone was counted between two and nine times. This chain uses TRBV28 with TRBJ2-7, with 7 bases fitting TRBD1. J lost 4 bases, V lost 7 bases, and 22 bases had no gene match. The CDR3 consists of 18 residues. Germline V gene sequence: CDR1 MDHEN, CDR2 SYDVKM. The CDR3 nucleotides read TGTGCCAGCACCACCCCGGGGCCACACGATGGGACAGATTACGAGCAGTACTTC. Translating gives CASTTPGPHDGTDYEQYF.

The V gene is TRBV29-1, the J gene TRBJ2-2, with D maybe TRBD2 (5 bases). Trimming removed 4 bases at V and 4 bases at J, with 13 bases between. The CDR3 is made up of 14 amino acids. CDR1 and CDR2 (germline): SQVTM, ANQGSEA. The CDR3 DNA reads TGCAGCGTTGCCGACGACCGGGGCACCGGGGAGCTGTTTTTT. Its protein product is CSVADDRGTGELFF.

The CDR3 reads CASSLGDRGSGYTF. CDR3 nucleotide sequence: TGTGCCAGCAGTTTGGGGGACAGGGGTAGTGGCTACACCTTC. This chain connects TRBV27 to TRBJ1-2, with 10 positions matching TRBD1. This CDR3 spans 14 amino acids. V was clipped by 3 bases and J by 7 bases; unmatched bases: 5. Per the germline V gene, CDR1 is MNHEY and CDR2 is SMNVEV (reference sequence).